This TCR beta chain was identified in a study of radiotherapy plus CTLA-4 blockade in lung cancer. Turning to the study itself: Of the patients, around 17% showed objective responses and 31% attained disease control.

The study, taken as a whole, reports: Among blood TCR repertoires after radiotherapy plus ipilimumab, tumor-derived clones expanded. With interferon-beta, early dynamics of blood T cell clones were reported to best predict response.

Enrolled patients, whose metastatic non-small-cell lung cancer was chemo-refractory, received focal radiation plus CTLA-4 blockade with ipilimumab. TCRdb's table, derived via immunoSEQ multiplex PCR, lists solely in-frame clones and lacks some. The sample consists of more than 40,000 clones, about 70% of them appearing once. This clone was observed many times. The antigen is undetermined. V shed 5 bases and J 0 bases; nucleotides not matched to a gene: 8. Germline loops: CDR1 SGHTA, CDR2 FQGNSA. This CDR3 has 16 amino acids. V gene TRBV7-2 combines with J gene TRBJ2-3; 7 bases are a match to TRBD1. This specimen was peripheral blood, taken from a patient treated with radiotherapy plus ipilimumab. This receptor was taken from a human donor with non-small cell lung cancer who had a partial response to radiotherapy plus ipilimumab. CDR3 DNA sequence: TGTGCCAGCAGCGCGAGACAGGGTGGCAGCACAGATACGCAGTATTTT. Protein sequence: CASSARQGGSTDTQYF.